The 4 T cell receptor beta chains below all came from one sample that was sequenced in a study of blood T cell repertoires in COVID-19. Produced via immunoSEQ multiplex PCR; TCRdb's table is partial and in-frame only. Here the sample spans about 210,000 clones, roughly 81% being singletons. Sequenced material: peripheral blood. Receptors were obtained from a woman between 45 and 60 years old with active or convalescent COVID-19.

This clone was picked up a small number of times. The V call is TRBV29-1, the J call TRBJ1-1; possible D gene TRBD1, 5 bases. The germline V gene has CDR1 SQVTM and CDR2 ANQGSEA. The germline V and J ends were trimmed by 4 bases and 0 bases, with 12 bases remaining between them. This CDR3 spans 14 amino acids. CDR3 loop: CSVGGGEVNTEAFF. In DNA form, the CDR3 reads TGCAGCGTTGGGGGGGGAGAAGTGAACACTGAAGCTTTCTTT.

The rearrangement links TRBV3-1 (or the pseudogene TRBV3-2) to TRBJ1-2; TRBD1 is a possible D gene (5 bases). From germline, CDR1 is LGHDT and CDR2 YNNKEL (reference sequence). The CDR3 is 14 amino acids. The V and J ends lost 2 bases and 8 bases respectively, with 15 bases between them. CDR3 sequence (DNA): TGTGCCAGCAGCCAATGGGCGGGGGAGAGGGGCTACACCTTC. The encoded protein is CASSQWAGERGYTF.

The sample holds one count of this clone. The chain employs TRBV5-1 and TRBJ2-3; 10 nucleotides align to TRBD2. With 7 bases clipped from V and 5 bases from J, the junction kept 7 bases outside the gene matches. The CDR3 is 14 amino acids. Germline V gene sequence: CDR1 SGHRS, CDR2 YFSETQ. The CDR3 DNA is TGCGCCAGCGGAGCGGGGGGGCCGGGAGATACGCAGTATTTT. Its protein product is CASGAGGPGDTQYF.

The CDR3 here is CASSLAGSAGAYEQYV. CDR3 DNA sequence: TGTGCCAGCAGCTTGGCGGGAAGTGCGGGGGCTTACGAGCAGTACGTC. The chain combines TRBV2 with TRBJ2-7, with TRBD2 as a possible D gene (7 bases). The CDR3 totals 16 residues. Germline-derived CDR1 and CDR2 are SNHLY and FYNNEI. V was cut by 6 bases and J by 4 bases, with 22 bases left in between.